The rows below give T cell receptor beta chains drawn from one sample of a study of identical twins. TCRdb used MiXCR to reprocess the 5' RACE reads, holding one entry per CDR3 protein. The sample consists of about 450,000 distinct CDR3 sequences, 15% to 20% of them appearing once. Sequencing was performed on naive T cells sorted from blood. Receptors originate from a man aged 45-60 years in good health. Each CDR3 is given with its conserved first and last residue. Fields, in order: CDR3 length, clone size, J gene, V gene, CDR3 protein. A clone size is listed for some rows: how often the clone was seen (once, few, many), or a class if it is expanded.

cdr3_length: 13; clone_size: few; j_call: TRBJ1-3; v_call: TRBV10-3; cdr3_aa: CAISRQGGNTIYF
cdr3_length: 14; clone_size: few; j_call: TRBJ2-5; v_call: TRBV7-3; cdr3_aa: CASSRQGLGETQYF
cdr3_length: 15; clone_size: many; j_call: TRBJ2-2; v_call: TRBV7-9; cdr3_aa: CASSLQGLHTGELFF
cdr3_length: 16; clone_size: .; j_call: TRBJ2-3; v_call: TRBV5-6; cdr3_aa: CASSWRGTGVTDTQYF
cdr3_length: 14; clone_size: few; j_call: TRBJ1-4; v_call: TRBV7-8; cdr3_aa: CASSPSVLNEKLFF
cdr3_length: 15; clone_size: .; j_call: TRBJ2-1; v_call: TRBV25-1; cdr3_aa: CASSQTGGPYNEQFF
cdr3_length: 15; clone_size: .; j_call: TRBJ2-1; v_call: TRBV12-3/TRBV12-4; cdr3_aa: CASSFALAGVYEQFF
cdr3_length: 16; clone_size: .; j_call: TRBJ2-1; v_call: TRBV4-2; cdr3_aa: CASSPEARGALGEQFF
cdr3_length: 14; clone_size: .; j_call: TRBJ2-1; v_call: TRBV2; cdr3_aa: CASSEWGSYNEQFF
cdr3_length: 15; clone_size: many; j_call: TRBJ1-5; v_call: TRBV5-1; cdr3_aa: CASSLTTGGIQPQHF
cdr3_length: 15; clone_size: once; j_call: TRBJ2-1; v_call: TRBV7-6; cdr3_aa: CASSSSRGPYNEQFF
cdr3_length: 15; clone_size: few; j_call: TRBJ2-3; v_call: TRBV4-3; cdr3_aa: CASSQAGQDTDTQYF
cdr3_length: 13; clone_size: .; j_call: TRBJ2-2; v_call: TRBV25-1; cdr3_aa: CASSEFNTGELFF
cdr3_length: 11; clone_size: .; j_call: TRBJ2-5; v_call: TRBV20-1; cdr3_aa: CSVNTEETQYF
cdr3_length: 18; clone_size: many; j_call: TRBJ1-1; v_call: TRBV6-2/TRBV6-3; cdr3_aa: CASSLNSRTGEVRTEAFF
cdr3_length: 16; clone_size: many; j_call: TRBJ1-6; v_call: TRBV6-5; cdr3_aa: CASSYSISSYNSPLHF
cdr3_length: 16; clone_size: many; j_call: TRBJ2-3; v_call: TRBV11-2; cdr3_aa: CASSLPTRLAADTQYF
cdr3_length: 14; clone_size: .; j_call: TRBJ2-3; v_call: TRBV5-1; cdr3_aa: CASSLNREPDTQYF
cdr3_length: 18; clone_size: many; j_call: TRBJ2-2; v_call: TRBV4-3; cdr3_aa: CASSQAPTSGRSPGELFF
cdr3_length: 19; clone_size: many; j_call: TRBJ2-5; v_call: TRBV4-2; cdr3_aa: CASSPLGTSGGTYLETQYF
cdr3_length: 15; clone_size: few; j_call: TRBJ1-2; v_call: TRBV12-3/TRBV12-4; cdr3_aa: CASSPRTGSFYGYTF
cdr3_length: 14; clone_size: .; j_call: TRBJ2-1; v_call: TRBV7-9; cdr3_aa: CASSLASLDNEQFF
cdr3_length: 16; clone_size: .; j_call: TRBJ2-3; v_call: TRBV20-1; cdr3_aa: CSARDPLAGYTDTQYF
cdr3_length: 15; clone_size: .; j_call: TRBJ2-7; v_call: TRBV5-1; cdr3_aa: CASSPDRGPSYEQYF
cdr3_length: 16; clone_size: few; j_call: TRBJ2-7; v_call: TRBV5-1; cdr3_aa: CASSPSGQGTYNEQYF
cdr3_length: 16; clone_size: many; j_call: TRBJ2-3; v_call: TRBV7-2; cdr3_aa: CASSRGFAGVADTQYF
cdr3_length: 13; clone_size: many; j_call: TRBJ1-6; v_call: TRBV6-5; cdr3_aa: CASSYYVNSPLHF
cdr3_length: 18; clone_size: .; j_call: TRBJ2-2; v_call: TRBV6-5; cdr3_aa: CASSYSDLIGQGTGELFF
cdr3_length: 14; clone_size: .; j_call: TRBJ1-1; v_call: TRBV20-1; cdr3_aa: CSAKRNSQGTEAFF
cdr3_length: 15; clone_size: few; j_call: TRBJ2-3; v_call: TRBV27; cdr3_aa: CASSGLAGVQDTQYF
cdr3_length: 13; clone_size: few; j_call: TRBJ2-1; v_call: TRBV10-3; cdr3_aa: CAISEQAYNEQFF
cdr3_length: 14; clone_size: few; j_call: TRBJ1-6; v_call: TRBV7-9; cdr3_aa: CASSSGTANSPLHF
cdr3_length: 12; clone_size: few; j_call: TRBJ2-1; v_call: TRBV4-2; cdr3_aa: CASSQVNNEQFF
cdr3_length: 15; clone_size: .; j_call: TRBJ1-6; v_call: TRBV27; cdr3_aa: CASSGQYSYNSPLHF
cdr3_length: 12; clone_size: few; j_call: TRBJ1-5; v_call: TRBV20-1; cdr3_aa: CSAGQPDQPQHF
cdr3_length: 11; clone_size: .; j_call: TRBJ2-7; v_call: TRBV29-1; cdr3_aa: CSAERGYEQYF
cdr3_length: 12; clone_size: .; j_call: TRBJ2-7; v_call: TRBV20-1; cdr3_aa: CSARRGVGEQYF
cdr3_length: 13; clone_size: .; j_call: TRBJ2-7; v_call: TRBV3-1; cdr3_aa: CASSYDRVHEQYF
cdr3_length: 14; clone_size: .; j_call: TRBJ1-2; v_call: TRBV28; cdr3_aa: CASRVWGGKYGYTF
cdr3_length: 13; clone_size: many; j_call: TRBJ1-4; v_call: TRBV12-3/TRBV12-4; cdr3_aa: CASSGGLNEKLFF
cdr3_length: 15; clone_size: many; j_call: TRBJ2-1; v_call: TRBV6-1; cdr3_aa: CASSHPGQGVNEQFF
cdr3_length: 12; clone_size: few; j_call: TRBJ2-3; v_call: TRBV29-1; cdr3_aa: CSVETVGDTQYF
cdr3_length: 16; clone_size: few; j_call: TRBJ2-7; v_call: TRBV16; cdr3_aa: CASSQSAGGRSYEQYF
cdr3_length: 15; clone_size: many; j_call: TRBJ2-3; v_call: TRBV2; cdr3_aa: CASSFLAGRGDTQYF
cdr3_length: 14; clone_size: many; j_call: TRBJ2-7; v_call: TRBV5-6; cdr3_aa: CASSSTGQGYEQYF
cdr3_length: 12; clone_size: few; j_call: TRBJ1-2; v_call: TRBV20-1; cdr3_aa: CSARDFPHGYTF
cdr3_length: 15; clone_size: .; j_call: TRBJ2-5; v_call: TRBV7-2; cdr3_aa: CASSLVGGGGETQYF
cdr3_length: 15; clone_size: many; j_call: TRBJ2-5; v_call: TRBV5-1; cdr3_aa: CASSLWTSGGETQYF